This record concerns one T cell receptor (beta chain) sequence. What antigen it recognizes has not been identified. The sample holds no much larger clone one base away, and base qualities are not on file. The immunoSEQ Assay, a bias-controlled multiplex PCR, was used to amplify TCRbeta CDR3 regions from genomic DNA. The paper's data handling went like this. The number of nucleated cells in each sample was estimated from the amplification of reference gene primers within the assay. To quantify the absolute abundance of each unique TCRbeta CDR3 rearrangement, sequence reads were collapsed and filtered. For each sample, productive Simpson clonality was calculated as the square root of Simpson's diversity index over productive rearrangements. Here the immuneACCESS table is served through TCRdb, limited to in-frame sequences with V and J called. Missing clones are a known gap in these copies; in checked studies unresolved V genes cover under half, and the rest lacks a known reason. V and J calls and clone size are given by that table; D and trimming were obtained from the DNA. Present in this sample are hundreds of thousands of clones, over 65% of which were seen just once. The top ten clonotypes cover about 3.2% of the sample.

This sample was taken from a study of blood T cell repertoires in COVID-19 (dated by TCRdb to about 2020). Notes on the research overall: The collaborator samples originated in the United States, Italy and Spain and spanned the acute and convalescent phases of COVID-19. The material from the prospective study consisted of cDNA or gDNA derived from T cells, B-cell-depleted T cells, or PBMCs. The dataset comprised deeply sampled blood TCRbeta repertoires from subjects exposed to, actively infected with, or recovered from COVID-19. The repertoires were made available in a free public database intended to serve as a resource for research on the immune response to SARS-CoV-2. The samples were drawn from the first 160 participants of the ongoing ImmuneRACE study and from over 950 subjects provided by 6 global collaborators. Nearly every sample came with metadata listing a de-identified subject ID, COVID-19 status, age in years and sex. Where HLA class I and class II types were available, the types were taken from metadata supplied by the sample provider, not from assay-based typing. General findings and caveats noted by the study authors: The quantity of clinical and demographic metadata differed by source and by participant and was supplied without curation.

From cysteine to phenylalanine, the CDR3 is 12 amino acids long. Just the 36-base CDR3 DNA is kept, in frame starting at base 1. The junction shows trimming of 2 bases on V and 12 bases on J, and the gene matches do not reach 5 bases of it. In the germline V gene (reference sequence), CDR1 corresponds to LGHDT and CDR2 to YNNKEL. Enrolling through a virtual design, the prospective study's participants ranged in age from roughly 18 to 95 years and lived across about two dozen United States geographic areas. Cohort assignment in the prospective study relied on participant-reported clinical history from a screening survey and a study questionnaire. Recovered participants in ImmuneRACE Cohort 3 were defined as having two consecutive negative NP/OP PCR tests, clearance from a healthcare professional, or resolution of symptoms. Each participant in the prospective study had whole blood, serum and a nasopharyngeal or oropharyngeal swab collected by mobile phlebotomists. Additional blood draws and questionnaires over an approximately 2-month period could optionally be provided by prospective study participants. Blood samples from the prospective study were shipped frozen or at room temperature prior to DNA extraction.

The rearrangement joined TRBV3-1 (or the pseudogene TRBV3-2) to TRBJ1-1; TRBD1 lines up with 8 middle nucleotides. The receptor comes from a woman aged 55 to 70 who had recovered from COVID-19. Source material: PBMCs or T cells enriched from blood (not recorded which). The DNA is TGTGCCAGCAGCCAACGGGACAGGCTTCCTTTCTTT. The resulting protein is CASSQRDRLPFF.